The entry below gives a single TCR beta chain sequence along with its context. Its binding antigen is unknown. One base away there is no much larger clone; base qualities are not given. These data belong to a study of T cell clonotyping in hematopoietic cell transplantation (dated by TCRdb to about 2021). Background on the whole study: Pretransplant samples from recipients were collected after cytoreduction. The study collected 110 to 150 blood samples from about 40 consecutive transplant recipients and their related donors. Recruitment of patients was conducted between late 2015 and 2017, and follow-up was continued until September 2020 or death. On the study overall, not on this receptor specifically: Sample size was limited, and cells were not sorted, so CD4 and CD8 repertoire contributions could not be separated. Overlap with donor repertoires was found for only a small fraction of recipient repertoires, with over 95% found to appear de novo at the given depth. After transplant, TCR diversity in recipients dropped, and pathologically expanded clonotypes climbed progressively between day 30 and day 180. Inverse Simpson Index values from donors and from recipients before transplant predicted broader TCR repertoire diversity after transplant.

The immunoSEQ assay, a bias-controlled multiplex PCR using V- and J-specific primers, was used to amplify TCR beta CDR3 regions from genomic DNA. A proprietary barcode and Illumina adapter sequences were added to the CDR3 amplicons in a second PCR step. An Illumina MiSeq instrument was used for sequencing of the CDR3 libraries. Turning to the authors' computational methods: immunoSEQ Analyzer 3.0 was used for export and quality control, with R Bioconductor and Immunarch used for downstream analyses. Only productive rearrangements in the normalized downsampled data set went into calculating the repertoire metrics. Pathologically expanded clonotypes were defined as those larger than 5 templates in the normalized cohort. Repertoire diversity was measured with the Inverse Simpson Index. CMV-specificity analyses were carried out on the non-normalized data set to capture all clonotypes. As stored in TCRdb, this immuneACCESS dataset retains in-frame rearrangements with V and J assigned. A fraction of the clones does not appear; measured against another copy, unresolved V genes explain less than half of the discrepancy, and the remainder lacks a known reason. V and J calls and clone size are those listed in that table; D and trimming were worked out from the DNA. This sample gives approximately 11,000 clones in total; roughly nine tenths of them show up just once. The biggest ten clones account for 10% to 15% of the sample.

The time point label of this sample denotes: recipient sample about 28 days before transplant, after cytoreduction. Blood from recipients was drawn about 28 days before transplant and again at days 30, 100 and 180 after transplant. Using Nuclei Lysis Solution, genomic DNA was extracted from unfractionated peripheral blood mononuclear cells that were either fresh or cryopreserved. CDR1 and CDR2, per the germline V gene, are SGHTS and YDEGEE. The CDR3 sequence holds 12 residues, the cysteine and phenylalanine included. Left in the record is the CDR3 DNA by itself, 36 bases read in frame from the first base. Trimming costs V 2 bases and J 3 bases, and their ends lie 4 bases apart.

The sequence was collected from a woman in her thirties or forties with acute myeloid leukemia. Some clones in this sample may be carry-over from other donors' samples. The V and J genes are TRBV5-8 and TRBJ2-3; confidence is insufficient to name the D gene. The sample consisted of peripheral blood mononuclear cells, taken before stem cell transplant. The CDR3 protein sequence reads: CASSFRTDTQYF. The bases read TGTGCCAGCAGCTTCCGGACAGATACGCAGTATTTT.